A selection of T cell receptor beta chains follows, all from one sample in a study of T cells in Graves' hyperthyroidism and ophthalmopathy. TCRdb re-analysed the multiplex PCR reads in MiXCR, keeping a single row per CDR3 protein. The sample holds 350,000 or so distinct CDR3 sequences, around a sixth seen once. The sequenced sample consisted of blood. These receptor sequences come from a woman aged 40 to 50 with Graves' ophthalmopathy. Both conserved end residues are part of each CDR3. The D gene is left open where the match is weak. Size tells how often a clone was seen (once, few, many) or the class of an expanded clone, and some rows leave it out.

14 | . | TRBJ1-1 | TRBV13 | many | TGTGCCAGCAGCTTATCTCCAGGGTCCACTGAAGCTTTCTTT | CASSLSPGSTEAFF
12 | TRBD1 | TRBJ2-7 | TRBV12-3/TRBV12-4 | many | TGTGCCAGCACCGGACAGGGTTACGAGCAGTACTTC | CASTGQGYEQYF
12 | . | TRBJ2-7 | TRBV20-1 | many | TGCAGTGCTAAGGCCTGGCGGCACGAGCAGTACTTC | CSAKAWRHEQYF
15 | TRBD2 | TRBJ2-7 | TRBV12-3/TRBV12-4 | . | TGTGCCAGCAGTTTAGCCCCTAGCGGGAGTAACGAGCAGTACTTC | CASSLAPSGSNEQYF
13 | . | TRBJ1-2 | TRBV6-1 | many | TGTGCCAGCAGTGATAGGACGTCATATGGCTACACCTTC | CASSDRTSYGYTF
12 | . | TRBJ2-7 | TRBV29-1 | many | TGCAGCGTGGGGGACGGGACCTACGAGCAGTACTTC | CSVGDGTYEQYF
17 | . | TRBJ1-5 | TRBV30 | many | TGTGCCTGGACCGCCTTGAGGGACGGGAGAAGATATCAGCCCCAGCATTTT | CAWTALRDGRRYQPQHF
17 | . | TRBJ1-2 | TRBV6-1 | many | TGTGCCAGCAGTGAACGGGGTCCGGCTGCAGGGGCCTATGGCTACACCTTC | CASSERGPAAGAYGYTF
13 | . | TRBJ1-2 | TRBV3-1 | many | TGTGCCAGCAGCCAAGTCAGCACGGATGGCTACACCTTC | CASSQVSTDGYTF
19 | . | TRBJ2-2 | TRBV6-4 | many | TGTGCCAGCCGGCCAGGGTGGAGGATTAGCGACAAACACACCGGGGAGCTGTTTTTT | CASRPGWRISDKHTGELFF
14 | TRBD1 | TRBJ2-7 | TRBV24-1 | few | TGTGCCACCACCCGGGACAGGCTCACCTACGAGCAGTACTTC | CATTRDRLTYEQYF
15 | . | TRBJ1-1 | TRBV5-1 | many | TGCGCCAGCAGCTTCTTTGGGGGGAGGAACACTGAAGCTTTCTTT | CASSFFGGRNTEAFF
14 | TRBD2 | TRBJ2-2 | TRBV6-4 | many | TGTGCCAGCAGAAGCGGGAGCCAAACCGGGGAGCTGTTTTTT | CASRSGSQTGELFF
16 | . | TRBJ1-2 | TRBV12-3/TRBV12-4 | few | TGTGCCAGCAGTCAGTATGAACAGGGCTCGGACTATGGCTACACCTTC | CASSQYEQGSDYGYTF
13 | . | TRBJ2-7 | TRBV3-1 | many | TGTGCCAGCAGCCAGTGGCAGGACTACGAGCAGTACTTC | CASSQWQDYEQYF
12 | . | TRBJ1-5 | TRBV2 | few | TGTGCCAGCAGTGAACTTAAGGGTTCCCGGCATTTT | CASSELKGSRHF
14 | . | TRBJ1-3 | TRBV28 | . | TGTGCCAGCAGCCCCGGACCCGGGGGAAACACCATATATTTT | CASSPGPGGNTIYF
13 | TRBD1 | TRBJ2-5 | TRBV29-1 | . | TGCAGCGTTGATTCAGGGGGCGCGGAGACCCAGTACTTC | CSVDSGGAETQYF